The clone carrying this T cell receptor beta chain was detected only a few times. The data stem from a study of OX40 agonist ivuxolimab in advanced cancers. As for the study in general: Patients received the agonistic anti-OX40 (CD134) antibody ivuxolimab. Antecedent anti-PD-1, anti-PD-L1 or anti-CTLA-4 therapy was permissible, with roughly 40% having received some. Two cutaneous melanoma patients and one hepatocellular carcinoma patient, three in all, had partial responses.

The timepoints at which blood was sampled were baseline, cycle 4 day 1, and cycle 7 day 1. Germline lookup yields CDR1 WSHSY and CDR2 SAAADI. This CDR3 comprises 16 residues. V gave up 10 bases and J gave up 3 bases, with 22 bases separating them. Data came from immunoSEQ multiplex PCR; TCRdb stores just in-frame clones and leaves some out. The sample comprises more than 25,000 clones, about 90% of which are singletons, and 13% to 15% rests with the top ten. This rearrangement joins TRBV10-2 to TRBJ2-1; D might be TRBD2 (6 bases). This sequence was found in an adult with an advanced solid tumor such as melanoma, head and neck, liver or kidney cancer. Sequenced material: CD4+ or CD8+ T cells sorted from blood, taken in a trial of the OX40 agonist ivuxolimab. The CDR3 DNA is TGCGCCATCCAAATAGGTGCCGGGACTGGCTACAATGAGCAGTTCTTC. It encodes CAIQIGAGTGYNEQFF.